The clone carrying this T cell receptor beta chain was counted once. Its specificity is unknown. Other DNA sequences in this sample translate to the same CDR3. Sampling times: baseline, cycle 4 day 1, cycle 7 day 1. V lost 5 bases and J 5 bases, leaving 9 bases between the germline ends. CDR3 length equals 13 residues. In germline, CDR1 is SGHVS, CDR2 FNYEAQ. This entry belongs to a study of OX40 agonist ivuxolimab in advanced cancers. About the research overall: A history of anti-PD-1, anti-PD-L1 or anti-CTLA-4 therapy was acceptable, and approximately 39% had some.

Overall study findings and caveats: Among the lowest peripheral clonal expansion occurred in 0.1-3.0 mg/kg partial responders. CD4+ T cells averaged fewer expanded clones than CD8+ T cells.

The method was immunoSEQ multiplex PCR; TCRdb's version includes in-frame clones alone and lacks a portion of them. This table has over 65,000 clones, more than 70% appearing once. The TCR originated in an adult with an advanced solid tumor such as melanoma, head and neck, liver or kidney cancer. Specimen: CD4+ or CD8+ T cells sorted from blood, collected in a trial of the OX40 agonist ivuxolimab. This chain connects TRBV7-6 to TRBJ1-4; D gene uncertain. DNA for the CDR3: TGTGCCAGCAGCCTTGGATCGAATGAAAAACTGTTTTTT. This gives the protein CASSLGSNEKLFF.